Given below is one TCR beta chain in context. Its antigen is still unknown. TCRdb keeps only in-frame clones here, not all; method: immunoSEQ multiplex PCR. The data hold approximately 110,000 clones, with 80% to 85% observed a single time. The source of the sample is a study of T cell responses to AZD1222 COVID-19 vaccine. Across the whole study: Second-dose groups at about 4 or about 12 weeks were pooled.

CDR3 size: 14 residues. Germline V gives CDR1 SGHRS, CDR2 YFSETQ. V lost 7 bases to trimming and J lost 0 bases; unmatched junction nucleotides: 3. General study points: Spike-specific TCR breadth and depth were elevated following two AZD1222 doses. Clonal diversity may have been underestimated, and the donors were mostly white British, with more females than males. Only five or six individuals given AZD1222 were seropositive at baseline.

The sample was peripheral blood, taken on day 0 of AZD1222 vaccination. The receptor comes from an adult in good health. The chain uses TRBV5-1 and TRBJ2-3; 9 nucleotides agree with TRBD2. CDR3 in DNA: TGCGCCAGCGGGCTAGCGGGGAGCACAGATACGCAGTATTTT. Its translation is CASGLAGSTDTQYF.